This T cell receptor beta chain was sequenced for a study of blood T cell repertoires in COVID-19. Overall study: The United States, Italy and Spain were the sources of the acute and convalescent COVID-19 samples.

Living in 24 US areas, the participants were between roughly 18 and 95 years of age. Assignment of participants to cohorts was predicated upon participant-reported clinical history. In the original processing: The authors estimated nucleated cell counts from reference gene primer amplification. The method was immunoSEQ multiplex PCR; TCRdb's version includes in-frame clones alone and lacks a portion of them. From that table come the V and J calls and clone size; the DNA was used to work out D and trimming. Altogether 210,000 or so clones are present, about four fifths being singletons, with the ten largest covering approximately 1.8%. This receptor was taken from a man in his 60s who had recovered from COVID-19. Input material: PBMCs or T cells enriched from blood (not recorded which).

CDR3 nucleotide sequence: TGCAGCGTTGATAATCCGGGAAACACTGAAGCTTTCTTT. It translates to CSVDNPGNTEAFF. This chain uses TRBV29-1 with TRBJ1-1; D is unclear. The germline V and J ends were trimmed by 3 bases and 2 bases, with 10 bases remaining between them. CDR1 is SQVTM, CDR2 ANQGSEA, per germline. This CDR3 region has 13 residues.